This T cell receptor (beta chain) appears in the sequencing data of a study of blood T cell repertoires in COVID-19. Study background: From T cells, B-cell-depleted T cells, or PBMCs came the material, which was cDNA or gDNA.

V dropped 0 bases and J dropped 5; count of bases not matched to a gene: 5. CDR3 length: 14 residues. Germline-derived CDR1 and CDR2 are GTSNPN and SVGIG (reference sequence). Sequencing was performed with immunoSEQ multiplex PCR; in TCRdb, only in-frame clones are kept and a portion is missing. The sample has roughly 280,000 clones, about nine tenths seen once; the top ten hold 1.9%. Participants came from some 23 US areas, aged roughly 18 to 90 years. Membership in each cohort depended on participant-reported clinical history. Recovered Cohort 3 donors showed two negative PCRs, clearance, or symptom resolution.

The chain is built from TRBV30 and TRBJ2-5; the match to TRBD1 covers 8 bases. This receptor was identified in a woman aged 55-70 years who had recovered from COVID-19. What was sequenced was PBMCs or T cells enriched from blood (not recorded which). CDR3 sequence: CAWSVQGGLETQYF. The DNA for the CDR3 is TGTGCCTGGAGTGTACAGGGGGGCTTGGAGACCCAGTACTTC.